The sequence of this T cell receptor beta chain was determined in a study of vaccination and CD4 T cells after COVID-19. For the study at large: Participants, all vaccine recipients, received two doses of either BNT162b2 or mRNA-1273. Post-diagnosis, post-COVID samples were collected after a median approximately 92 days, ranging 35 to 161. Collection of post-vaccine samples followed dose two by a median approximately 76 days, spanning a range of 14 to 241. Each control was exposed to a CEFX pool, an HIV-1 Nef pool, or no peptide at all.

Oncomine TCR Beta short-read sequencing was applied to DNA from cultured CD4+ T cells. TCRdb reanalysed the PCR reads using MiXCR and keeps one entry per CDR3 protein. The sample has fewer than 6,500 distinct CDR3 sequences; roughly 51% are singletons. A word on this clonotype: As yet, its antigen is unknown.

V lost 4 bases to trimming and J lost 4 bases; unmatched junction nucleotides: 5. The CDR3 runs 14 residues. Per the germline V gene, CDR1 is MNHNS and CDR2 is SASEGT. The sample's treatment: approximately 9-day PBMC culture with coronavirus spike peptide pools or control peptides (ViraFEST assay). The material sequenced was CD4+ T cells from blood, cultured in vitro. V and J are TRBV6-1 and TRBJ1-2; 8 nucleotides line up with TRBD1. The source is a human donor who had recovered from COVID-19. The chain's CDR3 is CASSGAGGLYGYTF. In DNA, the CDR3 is TGTGCCAGCAGTGGGGCAGGGGGCCTCTATGGCTACACCTTC.